This T cell receptor (beta chain) is from a study of T cell repertoires in cytomegalovirus infection. This clonotype was recorded at least ten times. Trimming removed 0 bases from V and 0 bases from J, with 14 bases in between. There are 17 residues in the CDR3. Germline CDR1 is MGHRA and CDR2 is YSYEKL. TCRdb independently ran MiXCR on the reads; one entry per CDR3 protein. The repertoire consists of 150,000 to 200,000 distinct CDR3 sequences, with around 14% occurring once and the leading ten covering roughly a quarter. The sequenced material came from PBMCs. The J gene is TRBJ2-5, the V gene TRBV4-1; possible D gene TRBD1, 7 bases. The origin of this receptor is a human donor in good health (CMV status not recorded). Some clones in this sample may be carry-over from other donors' samples. CDR3 nucleotide sequence: TGCGCCAGCAGCCAAGATGCGGGACAGAACTACCAAGAGACCCAGTACTTC. This gives the protein CASSQDAGQNYQETQYF.